This T cell receptor beta chain stems from a study of naive and memory T cell subsets. This clonotype was counted between two and nine times. Its antigen is unknown. From germline, CDR1 is LNHDA and CDR2 SQIVND (reference sequence). The CDR3 is made up of 15 amino acids. Trimming took 1 base from V and 6 from J; bases not matched to a gene: 2. The study's findings and limits: Over 95% of naive TCR sequences appeared only once after error correction, unlike memory subsets. Naive repertoires, especially CD8, held a few larger clonotypes, possibly memory cells re-expressing CD45RA.

Both TRBC1 and TRBC2 were covered by a beta constant-region primer of two equimolar oligonucleotides. Nested alpha and beta constant-region primers with the SP2 primer drove four PCR rounds on ligated cDNA. TCRdb reprocessed the UMI-ligation and nested PCR reads with MiXCR, giving one entry per CDR3 protein. Here the sample spans 130,000 to 150,000 distinct CDR3 sequences, roughly 22% being singletons. The chain is built from TRBV19 and TRBJ1-5; TRBD1 matches 11 bases. Sequenced input: naive CD4+ T cells from blood. This clonotype originated in a human donor in good health. The CDR3 reads CASSIVDRGRQPQHF. CDR3 DNA: TGTGCCAGTAGTATAGTGGACAGGGGGCGTCAGCCCCAGCATTTT.